Listed here are 7 T cell receptor beta chains from one sample, sequenced in a study of blood T cells in healthy people across ages. A second PCR, run for roughly 7 to 11 cycles, used a sample-barcoded 5' primer plus a J-beta primer mix. TCRdb re-called the 5' RACE reads with MiXCR, one entry per CDR3 protein. The data contain roughly 1,300,000 distinct CDR3 sequences, around 55% of them singletons. Material for sequencing was blood. These receptors came from a man younger than 35 in good health.

This clonotype turned up a few times. The chain employs TRBV11-2 and TRBJ2-5; D tentatively fits TRBD1 or TRBD2 (6 bases each). TRBJ2-7 explains the end of the DNA better; the J call may be wrong. This CDR3 has 14 amino acids. CDR1 and CDR2 (germline): SGHAT, FQNNGV. This chain's CDR3 is CASSPGWGANEQYF. The CDR3 region has the DNA TGTGCCAGCAGCCCCGGATGGGGGGCGAACGAGCAGTACTTC.

A few counts support this clonotype. The rearrangement joins TRBV4-3 to TRBJ2-3, with TRBD1 matching 7 bases. The junction had 3 bases not matched to a gene; V was cut back by 4 bases and J by 2 bases. Germline V lookup: CDR1 LGHNA, CDR2 YSLEER. The CDR3 extends over 14 amino acids. The CDR3 is CASSPTGNTDTQYF. In nucleotides, the CDR3 is TGCGCCAGCAGCCCGACAGGGAACACAGATACGCAGTATTTT.

The chain links TRBV24-1 to TRBJ2-4; D may be TRBD1 or TRBD2 (6 bases each). V was clipped by 5 bases and J by 1 base, with 11 bases between them. The germline CDR1 and CDR2 sequences are KGHDR and SFDVKD. The length of the CDR3 is 15 residues. CDR3 residues: CATSAGALAKNIQYF. The CDR3 DNA sequence: TGTGCCACCAGTGCGGGGGCGCTGGCCAAAAACATTCAGTACTTC.

V gene TRBV3-1 combines with J gene TRBJ2-1; no clear D gene. The V and J ends lost 2 bases and 8 bases respectively, with 13 bases between them. The CDR3 is made up of 14 amino acids. Germline lookup yields CDR1 LGHDT and CDR2 YNNKEL (reference sequence). The CDR3 DNA is TGTGCCAGCAGCCAAATACTGCGTATGGATGAGCAGTTCTTC. Protein: CASSQILRMDEQFF.

This chain joins TRBV7-8 and TRBJ2-7; D is unresolved. The CDR3 has 14 amino acids. Trimming left V 4 bases short and J 1 base short, with 11 bases between. Germline V gives CDR1 SGHVS, CDR2 FQNEAQ. The CDR3 coding sequence is TGTGCCAGCAGCTCTTGGACGGCGTCCTACGAGCAGTACTTC. This gives the protein CASSSWTASYEQYF. The full variable domain, completed using reference TRBV7-8 and TRBJ2-7, is GAGVSQSPRYKVAKRGQDVALRCDPISGHVSLFWYQQALGQGPEFLTYFQNEAQLDKSGLPSDRFFAERPEGSVSTLKIQRTQQEDSAVYLCASSSWTASYEQYFGPGTRLTVT.

The chain links TRBV3-1 to TRBJ2-1; TRBD2 might be the D (6 bases). Trimming pared 4 bases from V and 4 bases from J, leaving 32 bases between. Germline V gene sequence: CDR1 LGHDT, CDR2 YNNKEL (reference sequence). There are 21 residues in the CDR3. CDR3 protein: CASSLDKRTGPRGGTYNEQFF. The CDR3 coding sequence is TGTGCCAGCAGCCTCGATAAGAGAACCGGGCCCCGGGGAGGTACTTACAATGAGCAGTTCTTC.

Concerning this clonotype: At one end, the junction sequence differs from germline, possibly due to a read error. The chain links TRBV4-1 to TRBJ2-7, with D uncertain. Germline V gives CDR1 MGHRA, CDR2 YSYEKL. The CDR3 is 15 amino acids. The CDR3 DNA is TGCGCCAGCGCCCCCACCTTTACGAGCTCCTACGAACAGTACTTC. Its translation is CASAPTFTSSYEQYF.